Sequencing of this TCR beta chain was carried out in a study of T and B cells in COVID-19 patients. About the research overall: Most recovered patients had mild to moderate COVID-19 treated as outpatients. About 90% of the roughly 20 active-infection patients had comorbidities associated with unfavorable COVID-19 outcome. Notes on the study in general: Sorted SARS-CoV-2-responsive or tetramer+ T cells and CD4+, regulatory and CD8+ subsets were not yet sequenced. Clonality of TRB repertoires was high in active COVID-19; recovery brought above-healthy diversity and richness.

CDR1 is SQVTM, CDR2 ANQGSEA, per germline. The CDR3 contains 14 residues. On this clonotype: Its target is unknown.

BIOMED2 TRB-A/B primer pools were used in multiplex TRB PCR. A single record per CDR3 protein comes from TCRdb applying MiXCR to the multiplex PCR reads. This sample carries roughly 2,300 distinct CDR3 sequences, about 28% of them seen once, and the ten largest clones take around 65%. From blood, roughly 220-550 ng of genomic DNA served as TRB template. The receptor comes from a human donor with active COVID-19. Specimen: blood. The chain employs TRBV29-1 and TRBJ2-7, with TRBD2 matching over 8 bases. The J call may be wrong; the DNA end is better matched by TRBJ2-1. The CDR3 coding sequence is TGCAGCGTTGAAGGGGTAGCGGGAAACAATGAGCAGTTCTTC. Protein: CSVEGVAGNNEQFF.